These 29 T cell receptor beta chains were sequenced from one sample in a study of patients and donors after allogeneic stem cell transplantation. Each CDR3 protein gets one entry after TCRdb re-called the RT-PCR reads with MiXCR. The data contain more than 850,000 distinct CDR3 sequences, about 20% of them singletons. The material sequenced was blood, either unsorted or a sorted T cell fraction (not recorded which). These receptors all stem from a human donor who was either an allogeneic HSCT recipient or a stem cell or donor lymphocyte infusion donor (not recorded which). It is not recorded whose cells these are; they may come from a transplant donor.

This clonotype occurred a few times. The V call is TRBV7-7, the J call TRBJ2-5; maybe TRBD1 (6 bases). The germline V gene encodes CDR1 SSHAT and CDR2 FNYEAQ (reference sequence). The germline V and J ends were trimmed by 5 bases and 3 bases, with 16 bases remaining between them. This CDR3 is built from 15 residues. CDR3: CASSVNPGVKETQYF. The CDR3 nucleotides read TGTGCCAGCAGCGTAAACCCAGGGGTAAAAGAGACCCAGTACTTC.

V and J are TRBV11-2 and TRBJ2-7; 13 bases line up with TRBD2. V trimming: 6 bases; J trimming: 4 bases; junction bases outside the gene matches: 6. This CDR3 has 15 amino acids. Per the germline V gene, CDR1 is SGHAT and CDR2 is FQNNGV. For the CDR3, the DNA is TGTGCCAGCAGAACTAGCGGGGGGGCTTGGTACGAGCAGTACTTC. As protein: CASRTSGGAWYEQYF.

In its sample, this clonotype was seen a few times. The chain joins TRBV5-1 to TRBJ2-7; D possibly corresponds to TRBD2 (6 bases). Germline V gene sequence: CDR1 SGHRS, CDR2 YFSETQ. The V gene lost 4 bases and the J gene lost 4 bases, with 15 bases spanning the gap. This CDR3 region has 14 residues. The CDR3 DNA is TGCGCCAGCAGCCGGGGAGGAGGGAAATACGAGCAGTACTTC. It encodes CASSRGGGKYEQYF.

CDR3 nucleotide sequence: TGTGCCAGCATGGCGGGGATCCAAGAGACCCAGTACTTC. It codes for CASMAGIQETQYF. The rearrangement joins TRBV12-3 or TRBV12-4 to TRBJ2-5; D may be TRBD2 (6 bases). CDR3 length: 13 amino acids. Trimming took 7 bases from V and 1 from J, leaving 10 bases between them.

This clonotype was seen a handful of times. Sequence at one end of the junction differs from germline and may be a read error. The chain employs TRBV12-3 or TRBV12-4 and TRBJ2-1; weak D call: TRBD2 (6 bases). CDR3 length: 10 amino acids. The CDR3 protein is CASSLAGLVF. CDR3 DNA sequence: TGTGCCAGCAGTTTAGCGGGACTGGTCTTC.

This clonotype occurred many times. The chain combines TRBV29-1 with TRBJ2-3, with D possibly TRBD1 on 6 matching bases. V shed 8 bases and J shed 3 bases, with 9 bases lying between them. Looked up from germline, CDR1 is SQVTM and CDR2 is ANQGSEA. The CDR3 consists of 11 residues. CDR3: CSIRGTDTQYF. The DNA of the CDR3 is TGCAGCATCAGGGGTACAGATACGCAGTATTTT.

The J gene is TRBJ2-3, the V gene TRBV20-1; 11 bases line up with TRBD2. V gave up 3 bases and J gave up 2 bases; unmatched junction bases: 7. The CDR3 extends over 16 amino acids. CDR1 and CDR2 (germline): DFQATT, SNEGSKA (reference sequence). CDR3 DNA sequence: TGCAGTGCTAGTCCCTTAGCGGGAGGGCCCACAGATACGCAGTATTTT. Amino acid sequence: CSASPLAGGPTDTQYF.

The chain couples TRBV3-1 to TRBJ1-5; D not certain. V was cut by 5 bases and J by 5 bases, with 10 bases left in between. The CDR3 runs to 13 residues. Germline lookup yields CDR1 LGHDT and CDR2 YNNKEL (reference sequence). CDR3 loop: CASSTGDYQPQHF. In nucleotides, the CDR3 is TGTGCCAGCAGCACCGGGGATTATCAGCCCCAGCATTTT.

This chain uses TRBV4-1 with TRBJ2-7; D may be TRBD1 (5 bases). CDR1 and CDR2 (germline): MGHRA, YSYEKL. Trimming pared 2 bases from V and 4 bases from J, leaving 18 bases between. The CDR3 totals 16 residues. CDR3 sequence reads: CASSQFFGRGLYEQYF. The CDR3 DNA reads as TGCGCCAGCAGCCAATTTTTCGGAAGGGGTTTGTACGAGCAGTACTTC.

This clonotype has a handful of counts. The chain recombines TRBV7-8 with TRBJ2-2, with 7 positions matching TRBD2. The CDR3 contains 16 residues. V shed 5 bases, J shed 4 bases, and the junction held 10 bases outside the gene matches. The germline V gene has CDR1 SGHVS and CDR2 FQNEAQ. The CDR3 coding sequence is TGTGCCAGCAGCCCCACAAGCGGGGAGAGCACCGGGGAGCTGTTTTTT. The encoded protein is CASSPTSGESTGELFF.

This clonotype was seen a handful of times. The CDR3 reads CASSPGDRASYGYTF. CDR3 nucleotides: TGTGCCAGCAGCCCGGGGGACAGGGCCAGCTATGGCTACACCTTC. The chain carries TRBV12-3 or TRBV12-4 and TRBJ1-2; 9 bases match TRBD1. The V gene end was trimmed by 6 bases and the J gene end by 4 bases; junction bases not matched to a gene: 9. The CDR3 is 15 residues long.

This clonotype was picked up a small number of times. The rearrangement links TRBV7-2 to TRBJ2-5; 10 nucleotides line up with TRBD2. The V gene end was trimmed by 4 bases and the J gene end by 2 bases; junction bases not matched to a gene: 4. Germline V lookup: CDR1 SGHTA, CDR2 FQGNSA. This CDR3 is built from 15 residues. The CDR3 spells CASSYGTSVQETQYF. The CDR3 nucleotides are TGTGCCAGCAGCTATGGGACTAGCGTTCAAGAGACCCAGTACTTC.

This clonotype was observed a handful of times. The chain's CDR3 is CASSAQEFYNEQFF. In DNA, the CDR3 is TGTGCCAGCAGCGCGCAGGAATTCTACAATGAGCAGTTCTTC. The rearrangement uses TRBV9 and TRBJ2-1; no clear D. The CDR3 has 14 amino acids. The V end lost 3 bases, the J end lost 3 bases, and 10 bases lay between the germline ends. Germline CDR1 reads SGDLS; CDR2 reads YYNGEE.

This clonotype was counted many times. The rearrangement links TRBV29-1 to TRBJ1-1; D is ambiguous. V lost 4 bases to trimming and J lost 4 bases, with 7 bases between them. The germline CDR1 and CDR2 sequences are SQVTM and ANQGSEA. The CDR3 consists of 11 residues. The DNA of the CDR3 is TGCAGCGTTGTACTGGGCACTGAAGCTTTCTTT. This codes for CSVVLGTEAFF.

This chain's CDR3 is CSASMVVPGTSYEQYF. The CDR3 nucleotides read TGCAGTGCTAGTATGGTGGTGCCTGGCACCTCCTACGAGCAGTACTTC. The rearrangement links TRBV20-1 to TRBJ2-7; D is uncertain. The CDR3 contains 16 residues. CDR1 DFQATT and CDR2 SNEGSKA come from the germline V gene (reference sequence). V gave up 3 bases and J gave up 0 bases, with 18 bases separating them.

This clonotype was counted a few times. The genes are TRBV20-1 and TRBJ2-4; TRBD1 matches at 8 bases. The CDR3 is 12 residues long. V shed 6 bases and J 5 bases; nucleotides not matched to a gene: 3. CDR1 DFQATT and CDR2 SNEGSKA come from the germline V gene (reference sequence). CDR3 DNA: TGCAGTGCCACGGACAGGGAAAACATTCAGTACTTC. Translating it yields CSATDRENIQYF.

This clonotype showed up just a few times. The rearrangement links TRBV29-1 to TRBJ1-1; D perhaps matches TRBD1 (5 bases). CDR3 size: 11 residues. Germline V gene sequence: CDR1 SQVTM, CDR2 ANQGSEA. V was clipped by 7 bases and J by 1 base, with 7 bases between them. The CDR3 is CSGGSNTEAFF. CDR3 DNA: TGCAGCGGGGGGTCGAACACTGAAGCTTTCTTT.

This clonotype was seen repeatedly, ten times or more. The chain carries TRBV15 and TRBJ1-5; no reliable D call. V lost 3 bases to trimming and J lost 3 bases, with 18 bases between them. Germline assignment: CDR1 LNHNV and CDR2 YYDKDF (reference sequence). The CDR3 totals 17 residues. CDR3 nucleotides: TGTGCCACCAGCAGTGATATACCGACGGGAATCAATCAGCCCCAGCATTTT. This gives the protein CATSSDIPTGINQPQHF.

The chain uses TRBV12-3 or TRBV12-4 and TRBJ2-1; D gene unclear. This CDR3 region has 15 residues. V was shortened by 6 bases and J by 0 bases, with 12 bases between the two germline ends. This chain's CDR3 is CASRGRTSSYNEQFF. CDR3 DNA sequence: TGTGCCAGCAGGGGTAGGACGAGCTCCTACAATGAGCAGTTCTTC.

The table lists this clonotype with a few counts. The chain links TRBV20-1 to TRBJ1-1; 7 bases are a match to TRBD1. This CDR3 comprises 15 residues. CDR1 and CDR2 (germline): DFQATT, SNEGSKA (reference sequence). V shed 2 bases and J 0 bases; nucleotides not matched to a gene: 6. The CDR3 coding sequence is TGCAGTGCTAGAACCCTCCAGGGGGTGAACACTGAAGCTTTCTTT. Encoded protein: CSARTLQGVNTEAFF.

The rearrangement joins TRBV5-1 to TRBJ1-3, with 7 bases identical to TRBD1. There are 17 residues in the CDR3. The V gene end was trimmed by 4 bases and the J gene end by 0 bases; junction bases not matched to a gene: 10. CDR1 and CDR2 from the germline V gene are SGHRS and YFSETQ. The CDR3 spells CASSGEQGDYSGNTIYF. DNA for the CDR3: TGCGCCAGCAGCGGGGAGCAGGGGGACTACTCTGGAAACACCATATATTTT.

This clonotype was seen a handful of times. The chain uses TRBV20-1 and TRBJ2-1, with 8 bases aligning to TRBD2. The length of the CDR3 is 15 residues. V lost 6 bases, J lost 2 bases, and 9 bases stayed unmatched. CDR1 is DFQATT and CDR2 is SNEGSKA in the germline V gene (reference sequence). The CDR3 DNA follows: TGCAGTGCACCCCAGCGGGGGACAACCTACAATGAGCAGTTCTTC. This codes for CSAPQRGTTYNEQFF.

The sample holds many counts of this clonotype. J is TRBJ2-2 and V is TRBV12-3 or TRBV12-4; D remains unclear. With 5 bases removed from V and 7 bases from J, the gap between germline ends came to 11 bases. CDR3 length: 13 residues. CDR3 amino acids: CASSSLYGGELFF. CDR3 bases: TGTGCCAGCAGTAGCTTGTATGGCGGGGAGCTGTTTTTT.

The chain carries TRBV30 and TRBJ1-5; 8 bases are a match to TRBD1. Trimming took 2 bases from V and 2 from J; bases not matched to a gene: 14. There are 18 residues in the CDR3. The germline V gene has CDR1 GTSNPN and CDR2 SVGIG (reference sequence). The CDR3, as DNA: TGTGCCTGGAGTCCCCGGGGCAGGGGGCTTGAGGGCAATCAGCCCCAGCATTTT. Translating it yields CAWSPRGRGLEGNQPQHF.

This clonotype was seen a handful of times. The genes are TRBV20-1 and TRBJ2-3, with 8 bases lining up with TRBD2. The CDR3 runs 15 residues. From germline, CDR1 is DFQATT and CDR2 SNEGSKA (reference sequence). V dropped 4 bases and J dropped 2; count of bases not matched to a gene: 8. CDR3 in amino acids: CSAKSRGAFTDTQYF. The CDR3 bases are TGCAGTGCTAAGTCGCGGGGGGCTTTCACAGATACGCAGTATTTT.

This clonotype was seen a handful of times. The chain links TRBV20-1 to TRBJ2-5; no definite D call. Germline V gene lookup returns CDR1 DFQATT and CDR2 SNEGSKA (reference sequence). The CDR3 extends over 11 amino acids. V dropped 5 bases and J dropped 3 bases, with 7 bases sitting between them. CDR3 loop: CSALRKETQYF. In nucleotides, the CDR3 is TGCAGTGCTCTACGGAAAGAGACCCAGTACTTC.

The CDR3 region is CASSFRTTALNYGYTF. CDR3 nucleotides: TGTGCCAGCAGCTTCCGCACGACAGCCTTAAACTATGGCTACACCTTC. The V gene is TRBV7-9, the J gene TRBJ1-2; tentative D call: TRBD1 (5 bases). The CDR3 totals 16 residues. V was pared by 3 bases and J by 2 bases, with 16 bases between. CDR1 is SEHNR and CDR2 is FQNEAQ in the germline V gene (reference sequence).

The chain combines TRBV3-1 with TRBJ2-2; D unresolved. Germline values: CDR1 LGHDT, CDR2 YNNKEL (reference sequence). This CDR3 contains 14 residues. Deletions cut 0 bases from V and 5 bases from J, with 7 bases between. For the CDR3, the DNA is TGTGCCAGCAGCCAAGATATCCTAACCGGGGAGCTGTTTTTT. Residues: CASSQDILTGELFF. The full variable domain, completed using reference TRBV3-1 and TRBJ2-2, is DTAVSQTPKYLVTQMGNDKSIKCEQNLGHDTMYWYKQDSKKFLKIMFSYNNKELIINETVPNRFSPKSPDKAHLNLHINSLELGDSAVYFCASSQDILTGELFFGEGSRLTVL.

The chain uses TRBV29-1 and TRBJ2-7, with D maybe TRBD1 (6 bases). CDR3 length: 12 residues. Germline CDR1 SQVTM, CDR2 ANQGSEA. V gave up 4 bases and J gave up 5 bases, with 12 bases separating them. CDR3 in DNA: TGCAGCGTTGGGAGGCAGGGGAACGAGCAGTACTTC. This translates into CSVGRQGNEQYF.